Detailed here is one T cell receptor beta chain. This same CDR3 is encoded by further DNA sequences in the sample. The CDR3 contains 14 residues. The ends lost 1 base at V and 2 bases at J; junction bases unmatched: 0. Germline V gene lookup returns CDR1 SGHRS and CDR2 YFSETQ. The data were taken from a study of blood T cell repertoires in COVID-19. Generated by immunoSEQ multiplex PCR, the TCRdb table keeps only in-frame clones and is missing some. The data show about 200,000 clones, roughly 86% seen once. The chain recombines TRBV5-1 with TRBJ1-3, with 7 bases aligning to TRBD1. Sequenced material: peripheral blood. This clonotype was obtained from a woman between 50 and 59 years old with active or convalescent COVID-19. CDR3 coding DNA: TGCGCCAGCAGCTTGACAGGGGCTGGAAACACCATATATTTT. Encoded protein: CASSLTGAGNTIYF. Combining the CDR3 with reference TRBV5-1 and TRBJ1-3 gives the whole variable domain KAGVTQTPRYLIKTRGQQVTLSCSPISGHRSVSWYQQTPGQGLQFLFEYFSETQRNKGNFPGRFSGRQFSNSRSEMNVSTLELGDSALYLCASSLTGAGNTIYFGEGSWLTVV.